This T cell receptor beta chain was profiled in a study of shared clonotypes between healthy human individuals. The CDR3 has 14 amino acids. Germline assignment: CDR1 MNHNS and CDR2 SASEGT. V was pared by 2 bases and J by 1 base, with 8 bases between. At the deep level, the assay was run. The table came from immunoSEQ multiplex PCR; TCRdb's copy has only in-frame clones and leaves some out. The sample yields approximately 1.9 million clones, roughly 93% seen once. A remark on this clone: What it binds is unknown.

The study's findings and limits: Measured sharing among donors was expected to vary with sequencing depth.

Only CD45RO-negative cells positively selected for CCR7 counted as naive CD8 cells, so terminally differentiated effector memory CD45RA+ cells were excluded. The source is a man aged 18-30 years in good health. Some clones in this sample may be carry-over from other donors' samples. The V gene is TRBV6-1, the J gene TRBJ1-1; no clear D gene. Sample: naive CD8+ T cells from PBMCs. DNA for the CDR3: TGTGCCAGCAGTGAATGGGTGGGGAACACTGAAGCTTTCTTT. This encodes CASSEWVGNTEAFF.